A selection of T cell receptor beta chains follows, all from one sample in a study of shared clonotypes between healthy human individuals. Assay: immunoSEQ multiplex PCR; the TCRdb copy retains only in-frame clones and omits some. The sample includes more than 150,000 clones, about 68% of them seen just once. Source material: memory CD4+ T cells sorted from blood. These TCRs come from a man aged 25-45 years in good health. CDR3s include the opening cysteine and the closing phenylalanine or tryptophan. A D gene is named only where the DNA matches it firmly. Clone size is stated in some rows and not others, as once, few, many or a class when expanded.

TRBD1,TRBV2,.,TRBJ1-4,CASTDEQGGNEKLFF,TGTGCCAGCACCGACGAACAGGGGGGAAATGAAAAACTGTTTTTT
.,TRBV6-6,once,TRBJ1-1,CASSYARETTEAFF,TGTGCCAGCAGTTACGCCAGGGAAACCACTGAAGCTTTCTTT
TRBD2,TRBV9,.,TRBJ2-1,CASALAGINEQFF,TGTGCCAGCGCTCTAGCGGGAATCAATGAGCAGTTCTTC
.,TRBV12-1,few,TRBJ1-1,CASSFPGGDTEAFF,TGTGCCAGCAGCTTTCCCGGGGGGGACACTGAAGCTTTCTTT
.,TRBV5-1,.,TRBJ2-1,CASMKGNEQFF,TGCGCCAGCATGAAAGGGAATGAGCAGTTCTTC
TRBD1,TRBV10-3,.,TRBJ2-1,CAISRGWGQGSDEQFF,TGTGCCATCAGTCGGGGGTGGGGACAGGGGAGCGATGAGCAGTTCTTC
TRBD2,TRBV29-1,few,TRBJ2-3,CSVEGVTSGSLDTQYF,TGCAGCGTTGAAGGCGTGACTAGCGGGAGTTTAGATACGCAGTATTTT
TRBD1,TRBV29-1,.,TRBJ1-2,CSVADRANYGYTF,TGCAGCGTTGCCGACAGGGCGAACTATGGCTACACCTTC
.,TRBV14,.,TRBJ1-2,CASSPQTGPSGYTF,TGTGCCAGCAGCCCGCAGACAGGACCGTCGGGCTACACCTTC
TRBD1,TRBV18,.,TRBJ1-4,CASSGQVNEKLFF,TGTGCCAGCTCCGGACAGGTTAATGAAAAACTGTTTTTT
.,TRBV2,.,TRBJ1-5,CASSLGQPQHF,TGTGCCAGCAGTTTAGGTCAGCCCCAGCATTTT
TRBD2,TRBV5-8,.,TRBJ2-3,CASSFHGTSGKYTQYF,TGTGCCAGCAGCTTCCACGGGACTAGCGGGAAATATACGCAGTATTTT
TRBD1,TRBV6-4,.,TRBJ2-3,CASSRQGGTDTQYF,TGTGCCAGCAGCCGACAGGGGGGCACAGATACGCAGTATTTT
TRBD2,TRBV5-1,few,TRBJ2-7,CASSSLAGGSEQYF,TGCGCCAGCAGCTCCCTAGCGGGAGGCTCCGAGCAGTACTTC
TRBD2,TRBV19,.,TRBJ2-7,CASRSSGTSYEQYF,TGTGCCAGTAGGAGTAGCGGGACCTCCTACGAGCAGTACTTC
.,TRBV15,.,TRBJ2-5,CATSREWLGETQYF,TGTGCCACCAGCAGGGAATGGCTGGGAGAGACCCAGTACTTC
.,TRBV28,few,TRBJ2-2,CASIPWAVGTGELFF,TGTGCCAGCATCCCTTGGGCTGTAGGCACCGGGGAGCTGTTTTTT
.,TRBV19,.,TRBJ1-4,CASSITATNEKLFF,TGTGCCAGTAGTATCACGGCAACTAATGAAAAACTGTTTTTT
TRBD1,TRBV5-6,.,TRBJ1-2,CASSGTGRVQGDGYTF,TGTGCCAGCAGCGGGACAGGTCGGGTCCAGGGGGATGGCTACACCTTC
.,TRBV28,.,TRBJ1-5,CASSTHRDQPQHF,TGTGCCAGCAGTACTCATCGGGATCAGCCCCAGCATTTT
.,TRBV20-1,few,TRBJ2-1,CSARSVEQFF,TGCAGTGCTAGGAGTGTTGAGCAGTTCTTC
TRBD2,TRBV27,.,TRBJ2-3,CASSFFAGGSTDTQYF,TGTGCCAGCAGTTTCTTTGCGGGAGGGAGCACAGATACGCAGTATTTT
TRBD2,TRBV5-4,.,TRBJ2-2,CASSWEVLAGDAGELFF,TGTGCCAGCAGCTGGGAGGTACTAGCGGGAGATGCCGGGGAGCTGTTTTTT
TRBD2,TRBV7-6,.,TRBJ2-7,CASSLGGQAGFYEQYF,TGTGCCAGCAGCTTAGGCGGGCAAGCGGGATTCTACGAGCAGTACTTC
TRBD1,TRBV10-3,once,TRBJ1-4,CAIWTGIHNEKLFF,TGTGCCATCTGGACAGGGATCCATAATGAAAAACTGTTTTTT
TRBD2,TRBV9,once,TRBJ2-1,CASNFGGLSAYNEQFF,TGTGCCAGCAACTTCGGGGGACTATCCGCTTACAATGAGCAGTTCTTC